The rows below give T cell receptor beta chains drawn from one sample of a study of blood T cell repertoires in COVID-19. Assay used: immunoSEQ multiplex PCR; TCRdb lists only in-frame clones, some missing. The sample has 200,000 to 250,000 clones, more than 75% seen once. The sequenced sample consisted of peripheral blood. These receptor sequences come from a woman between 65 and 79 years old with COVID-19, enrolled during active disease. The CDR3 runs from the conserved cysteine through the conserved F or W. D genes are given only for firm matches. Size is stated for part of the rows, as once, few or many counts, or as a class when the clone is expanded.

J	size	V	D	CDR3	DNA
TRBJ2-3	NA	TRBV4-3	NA	CASSQQIGAGSDTQYF	TGCGCCAGCAGCCAACAGATAGGGGCAGGGTCAGATACGCAGTATTTT
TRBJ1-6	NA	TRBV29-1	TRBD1	CSVGTGQNSPLHF	TGCAGCGTTGGGACAGGGCAAAATTCACCCCTCCACTTT
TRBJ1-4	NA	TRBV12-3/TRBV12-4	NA	CASAQGEKLFF	TGTGCCAGCGCCCAGGGTGAAAAACTGTTTTTT
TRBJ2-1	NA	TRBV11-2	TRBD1	CASSFGTGTNEQFF	TGTGCCAGCAGCTTCGGGACAGGGACCAATGAGCAGTTCTTC
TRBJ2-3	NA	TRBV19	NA	CASTEGVGADTQYF	TGTGCCAGTACAGAGGGAGTCGGCGCAGATACGCAGTATTTT
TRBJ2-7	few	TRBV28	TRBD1	CASSLRFQRGRGPSYEQYF	TGTGCCAGCAGTTTACGGTTCCAACGGGGCAGGGGGCCTTCCTACGAGCAGTACTTC
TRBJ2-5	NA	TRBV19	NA	CASSIGRGASKETQYF	TGTGCCAGTAGTATTGGTAGAGGCGCTTCAAAGGAGACCCAGTACTTC
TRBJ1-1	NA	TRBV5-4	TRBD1	CASSSRTGFTPTF	TGTGCCAGCAGCTCGAGGACAGGATTTACCCCTACTTTT
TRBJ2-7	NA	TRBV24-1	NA	CATSDVLATQYF	TGTGCCACCAGTGATGTCCTAGCAACCCAGTACTTC
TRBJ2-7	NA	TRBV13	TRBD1	CASSPNRGYEQYF	TGTGCCAGCAGCCCTAACAGGGGCTACGAGCAGTACTTC
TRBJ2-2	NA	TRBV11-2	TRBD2	CASRTLAGVPGELFF	TGTGCCAGCAGGACACTAGCGGGAGTACCCGGGGAGCTGTTTTTT
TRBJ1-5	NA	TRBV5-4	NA	CASSLGARGSGPQHF	TGTGCCAGCAGCTTGGGAGCGCGGGGCTCAGGGCCCCAGCATTTT
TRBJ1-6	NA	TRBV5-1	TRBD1	CASSSSAGQRNNSPLHF	TGCGCCAGCAGCTCCAGCGCGGGACAGAGGAATAATTCACCCCTCCACTTT
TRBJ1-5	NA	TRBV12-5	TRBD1	CANIDPEDRGSNQPQHF	TGTGCTAATATAGACCCGGAGGACAGGGGTAGCAATCAGCCCCAGCATTTT
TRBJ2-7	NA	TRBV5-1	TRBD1	CASSYRDRASEQYF	TGCGCCAGCAGCTACCGGGACAGGGCGTCCGAGCAGTACTTC
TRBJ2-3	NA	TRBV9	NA	CASSPVPSADTQYF	TGTGCCAGCAGCCCGGTCCCCAGCGCAGATACGCAGTATTTT
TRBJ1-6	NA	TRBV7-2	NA	CASSWGGVRGNSPLHF	TGTGCCAGCAGCTGGGGGGGAGTAAGGGGTAATTCACCCCTCCACTTT
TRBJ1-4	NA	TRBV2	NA	CASSQQGTNEKLFF	TGTGCCAGCAGTCAGCAGGGAACTAATGAAAAACTGTTTTTT
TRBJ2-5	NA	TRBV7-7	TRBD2	CASSSGSETQYF	TGTGCCAGCAGCAGCGGGAGTGAGACCCAGTACTTC